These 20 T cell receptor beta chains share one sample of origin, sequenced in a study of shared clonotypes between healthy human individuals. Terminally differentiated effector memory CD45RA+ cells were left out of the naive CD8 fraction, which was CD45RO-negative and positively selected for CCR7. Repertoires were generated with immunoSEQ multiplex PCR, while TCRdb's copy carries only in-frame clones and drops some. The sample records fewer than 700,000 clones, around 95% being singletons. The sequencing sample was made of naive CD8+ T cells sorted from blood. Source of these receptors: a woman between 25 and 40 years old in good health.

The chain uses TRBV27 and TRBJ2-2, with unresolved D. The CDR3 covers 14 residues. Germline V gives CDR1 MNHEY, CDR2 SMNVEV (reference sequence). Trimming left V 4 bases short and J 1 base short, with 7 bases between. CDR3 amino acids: CASSWAENTGELFF. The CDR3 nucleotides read TGTGCCAGCAGTTGGGCAGAGAACACCGGGGAGCTGTTTTTT.

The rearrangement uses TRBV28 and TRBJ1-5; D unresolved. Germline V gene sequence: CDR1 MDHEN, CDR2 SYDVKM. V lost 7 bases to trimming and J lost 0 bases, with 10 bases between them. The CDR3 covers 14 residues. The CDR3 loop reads CASTFRGSNQPQHF. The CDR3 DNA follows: TGTGCCAGCACTTTCAGAGGTAGCAATCAGCCCCAGCATTTT.

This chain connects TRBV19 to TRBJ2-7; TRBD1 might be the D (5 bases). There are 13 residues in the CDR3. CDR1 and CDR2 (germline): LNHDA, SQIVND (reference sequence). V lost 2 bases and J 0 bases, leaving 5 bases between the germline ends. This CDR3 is CASSITGSYEQYF. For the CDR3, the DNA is TGTGCCAGTAGTATAACAGGCTCCTACGAGCAGTACTTC.

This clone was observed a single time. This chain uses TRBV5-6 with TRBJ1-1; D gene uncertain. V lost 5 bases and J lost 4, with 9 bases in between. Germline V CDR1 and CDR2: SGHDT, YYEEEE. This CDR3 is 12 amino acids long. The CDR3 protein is CASSKGSTEAFF. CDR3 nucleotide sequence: TGTGCCAGCAGTAAGGGCAGCACTGAAGCTTTCTTT.

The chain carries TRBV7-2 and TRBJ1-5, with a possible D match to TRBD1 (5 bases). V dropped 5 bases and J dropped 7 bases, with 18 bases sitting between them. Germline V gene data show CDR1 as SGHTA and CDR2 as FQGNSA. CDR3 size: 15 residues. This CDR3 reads CASSHRDSSRQPQHF. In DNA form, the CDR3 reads TGTGCCAGCAGCCATCGGGACTCTTCCCGGCAGCCCCAGCATTTT.

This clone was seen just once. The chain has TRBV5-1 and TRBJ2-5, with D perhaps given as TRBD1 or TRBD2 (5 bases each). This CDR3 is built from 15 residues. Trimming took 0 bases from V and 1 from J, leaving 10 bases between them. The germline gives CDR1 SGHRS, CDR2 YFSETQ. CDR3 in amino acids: CASSLGGGTQETQYF. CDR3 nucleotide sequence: TGCGCCAGCAGCTTGGGTGGGGGAACCCAAGAGACCCAGTACTTC.

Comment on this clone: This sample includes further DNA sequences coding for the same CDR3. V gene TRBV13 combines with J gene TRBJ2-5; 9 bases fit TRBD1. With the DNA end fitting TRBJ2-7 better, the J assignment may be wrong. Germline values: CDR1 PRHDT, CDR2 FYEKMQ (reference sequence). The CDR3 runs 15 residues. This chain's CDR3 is CASSLGGQGAYEQYF. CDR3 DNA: TGTGCCAGCAGCTTAGGGGGACAGGGAGCCTACGAGCAGTACTTC.

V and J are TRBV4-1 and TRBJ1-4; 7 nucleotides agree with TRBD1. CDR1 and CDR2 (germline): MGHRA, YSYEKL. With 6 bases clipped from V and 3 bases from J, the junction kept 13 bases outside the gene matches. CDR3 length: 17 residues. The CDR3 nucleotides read TGCGCCAGCAGAACGATAAAGGGGGCGCTGTCTAATGAAAAACTGTTTTTT. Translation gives CASRTIKGALSNEKLFF.

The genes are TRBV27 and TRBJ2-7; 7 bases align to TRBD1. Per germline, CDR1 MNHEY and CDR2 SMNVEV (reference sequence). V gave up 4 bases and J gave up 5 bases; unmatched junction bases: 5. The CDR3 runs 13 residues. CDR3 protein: CASSCRGCNEQYF. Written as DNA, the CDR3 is TGTGCCAGCAGTTGCAGGGGGTGCAACGAGCAGTACTTC.

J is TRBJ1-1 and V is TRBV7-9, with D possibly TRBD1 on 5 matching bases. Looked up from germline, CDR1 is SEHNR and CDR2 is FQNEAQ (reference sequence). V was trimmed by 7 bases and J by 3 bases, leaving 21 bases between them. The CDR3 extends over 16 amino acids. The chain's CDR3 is CASIGTVTAHDTEAFF. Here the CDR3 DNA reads TGTGCCAGCATAGGTACCGTGACAGCTCACGACACTGAAGCTTTCTTT.

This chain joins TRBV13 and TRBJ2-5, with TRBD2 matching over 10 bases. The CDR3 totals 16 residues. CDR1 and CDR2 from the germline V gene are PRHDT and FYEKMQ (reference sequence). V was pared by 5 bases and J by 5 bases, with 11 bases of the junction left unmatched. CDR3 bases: TGTGCCAGCAGCCATAAAGGAGCGGGAGGGCCGGAGACCCAGTACTTC. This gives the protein CASSHKGAGGPETQYF.

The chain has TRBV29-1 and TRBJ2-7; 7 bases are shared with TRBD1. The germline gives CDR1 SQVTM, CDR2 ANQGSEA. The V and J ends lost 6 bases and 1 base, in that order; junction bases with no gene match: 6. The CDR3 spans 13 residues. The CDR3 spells CSVPGQLSYEQYF. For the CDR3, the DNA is TGCAGCGTGCCGGGACAGCTTTCCTACGAGCAGTACTTC.

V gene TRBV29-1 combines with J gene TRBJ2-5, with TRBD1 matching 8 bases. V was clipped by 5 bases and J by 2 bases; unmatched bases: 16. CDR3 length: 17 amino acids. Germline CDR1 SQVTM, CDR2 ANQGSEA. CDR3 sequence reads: CSVLDRGGRGWQETQYF. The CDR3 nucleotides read TGCAGCGTTCTAGACAGGGGAGGAAGAGGTTGGCAAGAGACCCAGTACTTC.

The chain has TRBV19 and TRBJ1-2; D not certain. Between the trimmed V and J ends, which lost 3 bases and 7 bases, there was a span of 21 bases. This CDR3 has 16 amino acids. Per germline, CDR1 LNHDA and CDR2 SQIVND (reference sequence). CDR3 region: CASSIGVAGSILGYTF. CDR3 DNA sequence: TGTGCCAGTAGTATCGGGGTCGCCGGGTCAATCCTTGGCTACACCTTC.

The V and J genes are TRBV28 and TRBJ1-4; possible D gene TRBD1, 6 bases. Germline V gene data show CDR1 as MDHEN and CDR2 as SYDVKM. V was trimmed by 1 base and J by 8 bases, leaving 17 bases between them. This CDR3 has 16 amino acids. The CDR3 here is CASSLYTGGAEEKLFF. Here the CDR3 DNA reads TGTGCCAGCAGTTTATACACCGGGGGGGCGGAAGAAAAACTGTTTTTT.

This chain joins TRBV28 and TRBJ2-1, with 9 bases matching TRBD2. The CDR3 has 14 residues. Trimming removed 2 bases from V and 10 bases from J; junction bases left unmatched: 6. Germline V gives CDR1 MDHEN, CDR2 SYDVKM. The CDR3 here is CASSLSLAGYEQFF. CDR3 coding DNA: TGTGCCAGCAGTTTAAGCCTAGCGGGATACGAGCAGTTCTTC.

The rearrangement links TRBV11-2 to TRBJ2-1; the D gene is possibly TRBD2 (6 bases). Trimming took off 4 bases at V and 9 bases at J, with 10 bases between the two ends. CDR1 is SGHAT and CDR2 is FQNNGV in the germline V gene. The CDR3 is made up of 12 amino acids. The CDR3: CASSSGVLEQFF. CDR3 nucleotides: TGTGCCAGCAGCTCGGGGGTCCTTGAGCAGTTCTTC.

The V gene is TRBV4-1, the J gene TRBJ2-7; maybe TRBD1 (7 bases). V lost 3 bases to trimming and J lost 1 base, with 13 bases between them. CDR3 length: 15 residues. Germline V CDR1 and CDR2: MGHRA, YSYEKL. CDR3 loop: CASSHRETGSYEQYF. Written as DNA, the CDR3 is TGCGCCAGCAGCCATCGGGAGACAGGGTCCTACGAGCAGTACTTC.

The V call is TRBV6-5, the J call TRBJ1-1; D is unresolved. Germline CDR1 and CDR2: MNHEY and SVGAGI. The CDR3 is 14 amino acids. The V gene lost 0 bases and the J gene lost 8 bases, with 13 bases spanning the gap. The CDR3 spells CASSYSSLGAEAFF. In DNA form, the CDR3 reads TGTGCCAGCAGTTACTCGAGTCTGGGTGCCGAAGCTTTCTTT.

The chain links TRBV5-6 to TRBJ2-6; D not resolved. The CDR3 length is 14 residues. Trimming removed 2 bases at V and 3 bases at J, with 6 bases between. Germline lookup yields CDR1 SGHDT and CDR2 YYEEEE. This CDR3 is CASSLGFGANVLTF. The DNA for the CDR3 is TGTGCCAGCAGCTTAGGGTTTGGGGCCAACGTCCTGACTTTC.